The clone carrying this T cell receptor (beta chain) has more than one count but fewer than ten. Its antigen remains unknown. The record originates from a study of OX40 agonist ivuxolimab in advanced cancers. The table came from immunoSEQ multiplex PCR; TCRdb's copy has only in-frame clones and leaves some out. Here the sample spans 15,000 to 20,000 clones, over 60% being singletons. Study outcomes and limitations: The CD4+ and CD8+ T cells in the blood had expanded clonally by week 6 at 0.1 to 3.0 mg/kg.

Trimming stripped 2 bases from V and 7 bases from J, with 6 bases between. This CDR3 has 12 amino acids. CDR1 and CDR2 from the germline V gene are SEHNR and FQNEAQ (reference sequence). This chain uses TRBV7-9 with TRBJ2-4; D not resolved. Sequences were derived from CD4+ or CD8+ T cells sorted from blood, sampled in a trial of the OX40 agonist ivuxolimab. This TCR was sampled from an adult with an advanced solid tumor such as melanoma, head and neck, liver or kidney cancer. The CDR3 protein is CASSLMDNIQYF. CDR3 DNA sequence: TGTGCCAGCAGCTTAATGGATAACATTCAGTACTTC.